The sequence of this T cell receptor (beta chain) was determined in a study of PD-1 blockade in classical Hodgkin lymphoma (dated by TCRdb to 2020 to 2021). About the investigation overall: Nivolumab dosing was 3 mg/kg intravenously every 2 weeks, continuing until either disease progression or unacceptable toxicity. To define a peripheral blood immune signature of response to PD-1 blockade in classical Hodgkin lymphoma, the study combined TCR beta sequencing with CyTOF. What the authors observed across the whole study: Patients starting nivolumab less than 1 year after ASCT had lower diversity and were excluded from later analyses to avoid confounding by immune reconstitution. Trial patients with a complete response had baseline diversity similar to that of newly diagnosed patients, while partial responders and progressors had significantly lower diversity. Only a single clinical trial cohort was studied, and what caused the repertoire differences, possibly disease activity or prior therapy, remained undefined. Baseline TCR diversity was reported to be lower in newly diagnosed patients than in healthy donors, and even lower in relapsed/refractory patients. By C4D1, a significant rise was seen in CD4+ TCR diversity but not in CD8+ TCR diversity (p=0.0027 vs p=0.16), and the rise was most apparent among complete responders (p=0.02).

The Qiagen DNeasy kit was used to extract genomic DNA from unsorted PBMCs and from the negatively selected CD4+ and CD8+ fractions. Amplification of TCR beta CDR3 regions was done by immunoSEQ multiplex PCR with primers that anneal to V and J segments. A synthetic immune receptor repertoire was used to minimize amplification bias, and any remaining bias was removed computationally after sequencing. Processing in the source paper ran as follows. Repertoire diversity was quantified as the Shannon entropy index using custom Python scripts. Unsorted, CD4+ and CD8+ repertoires were analyzed separately, except for combined analyses in which CD4+ and CD8+ sequences were merged in silico. A clone was considered expanded if an increase in frequency of at least 2-fold after treatment relative to C1D1 was found, and a pseudocount of 0.5 was applied to clones undetected at baseline. Clones with 0 or 1 copy at C1D1 were classified as singleton clones, and clones with 2 or more copies were classified as non-singleton clones. Clones expanded in unsorted samples were labelled as CD4+, CD8+ or unknown by matching protein sequences in sorted samples from the same patient. Wilcoxon tests on paired samples were used to test diversity changes from C1D1 to C4D1. TCRdb retrieved this table from immuneACCESS and kept in-frame rearrangements only. Not all clones are present; in checked studies, unresolved V genes account for under half, and no reason is known for the remainder. The V and J calls and clone size are taken from that table; D and trimming were inferred from the DNA. Here the sample has around 50,000 clones; around 90% occur a single time. Approximately 14% of the sample lies in the top ten.

CDR1 and CDR2, per the germline V gene, are SGHRS and YFSETQ. CDR3 length: 16 amino acids, cysteine to phenylalanine. The only DNA kept is the CDR3, 48 bases in frame from the first base. The junction shows trimming of 0 bases on V and 2 bases on J, plus 14 bases between the germline ends. The time point label here, explained by the study, means: cycle 4 day 1 (C4D1), after 6 weeks of nivolumab. Relapse after autologous stem cell transplantation had occurred in all trial patients, and cohorts A, B and C were distinguished by prior brentuximab vedotin exposure. The trial cohort was composed of approximately 60 patients with relapsed/refractory classical Hodgkin lymphoma, for whom complete response, partial response or progressive disease was recorded as best overall response. In the multi-cohort phase II CheckMate 205 trial, trial patients received single-agent nivolumab. An independent review committee assessed best overall response using the 2007 International Working Group response criteria. PBMCs from the trial were collected at three points: immediately before nivolumab initiation (C1D1), and during therapy at cycle 2 day 1 and cycle 4 day 1. Peripheral blood was collected in 8 mL Vacutainer Cell Preparation Tubes, from which PBMCs were isolated by centrifugation and then cryopreserved.

Concerning this clone itself: Its antigen has not been determined. Qualities for individual bases were not recorded, and no much larger clone is one base off.

This clonotype was obtained from a human donor with classical Hodgkin lymphoma. This sequence uses TRBV5-1 and TRBJ1-1, with the D gene not confidently named. This specimen consisted of peripheral blood mononuclear cells (PBMCs), obtained before the fourth cycle of nivolumab. The CDR3 region reads CASSLEDGKINTEAFF. The DNA is as follows: TGCGCCAGCAGCTTGGAGGACGGGAAGATTAACACTGAAGCTTTCTTT.